A selection of T cell receptor beta chains follows, all from one sample in a study of T cells in Graves' hyperthyroidism and ophthalmopathy. TCRdb processed the multiplex PCR reads anew with MiXCR; each CDR3 protein has one entry. The sample holds hundreds of thousands of distinct CDR3 sequences, around 15% seen once. Material: blood. The source of these receptors is a woman between 18 and 30 years old with Graves' hyperthyroidism. Both conserved end residues are part of each CDR3. A D gene is named only where the DNA matches it firmly. Not every row has a clone size; where given, it reads once, few, many or a size class.

D gene,clone size,V gene,J gene,CDR3 length,CDR3 DNA,CDR3 protein
TRBD2,-,TRBV20-1,TRBJ2-7,15,TGCAGTGCTAGAGATCAGCGGGAGGCTACCTACGAGCAGTACTTC,CSARDQREATYEQYF
-,-,TRBV29-1,TRBJ1-1,13,TGCAGCGTCGAGACACCTTTCGGCCTCTGGGCTTTCTTT,CSVETPFGLWAFF
TRBD1,many,TRBV5-1,TRBJ2-1,15,TGCGCCAGCAGCCCTGGGACAGTCCGTTCCGACGAGCAGTTCTTC,CASSPGTVRSDEQFF
TRBD2,few,TRBV7-2,TRBJ2-3,18,TGTGCCAGCAGCTTAACTGGCGGGAGGGCCTTAGGAGGAGATACGCAGTATTTT,CASSLTGGRALGGDTQYF
-,many,TRBV12-3/TRBV12-4,TRBJ2-7,13,TGTGCCAGCAGTGGGAACCTTGGGGTAGAGCAGTACTTC,CASSGNLGVEQYF
-,many,TRBV6-2/TRBV6-3,TRBJ2-1,16,TGTGCCAGCAGTCCAAGCTTTGTAAGGACCTACAATGAGCAGTTCTTC,CASSPSFVRTYNEQFF
TRBD1,-,TRBV6-5,TRBJ1-4,16,TGTGCCAGCAGTTACACAGGGACAGGAGATAATGAAAAACTGTTTTTT,CASSYTGTGDNEKLFF
-,few,TRBV29-1,TRBJ2-1,13,TGCAGCGTTCCCCGGGACTCATACGATGAGCAGTTCTTC,CSVPRDSYDEQFF
TRBD2,-,TRBV7-2,TRBJ2-2,16,TGTGCCAGCAGCTTAGGCCCGGGACTAGCTACCGGGGAGCTGTTTTTT,CASSLGPGLATGELFF
-,-,TRBV10-3,TRBJ2-3,12,TGTGCCATCAGTGAGACAGGCGGTACGCAGTATTTT,CAISETGGTQYF
-,few,TRBV27,TRBJ2-1,11,TGTGCCACCCTGCAGAGTAATGAGCAGTTCTTC,CATLQSNEQFF
-,-,TRBV7-9,TRBJ1-2,13,TGTGCCAGCAGCCCGCCGACCCCCCGTGGCTACACCTTC,CASSPPTPRGYTF
TRBD2,many,TRBV2,TRBJ2-2,15,TGTGCCAGCAGTGAGCAAGCGGGAGCAATCGGGGAGCTGTTTTTT,CASSEQAGAIGELFF
-,-,TRBV20-1,TRBJ2-1,11,TGCAGTGGTCGACTAGATAATGAGCAGTTCTTC,CSGRLDNEQFF
-,few,TRBV6-1,TRBJ2-2,13,TGTGCCAGCAGCCCGCTCGCGACCGGGGAGCTGTTTTTT,CASSPLATGELFF
-,many,TRBV2,TRBJ2-5,13,TGTGCCAGCAGTGTAGCCCCCGGGGAGACCCAGTACTTC,CASSVAPGETQYF
TRBD1,few,TRBV10-2,TRBJ1-5,13,TGCGCCGGAAAGACAGGGGAAGGACAGCCCCAGCATTTT,CAGKTGEGQPQHF
-,-,TRBV20-1,TRBJ2-3,13,TGCAGTGCTAGCCATAGCGGTACAGATACGCAGTATTTT,CSASHSGTDTQYF